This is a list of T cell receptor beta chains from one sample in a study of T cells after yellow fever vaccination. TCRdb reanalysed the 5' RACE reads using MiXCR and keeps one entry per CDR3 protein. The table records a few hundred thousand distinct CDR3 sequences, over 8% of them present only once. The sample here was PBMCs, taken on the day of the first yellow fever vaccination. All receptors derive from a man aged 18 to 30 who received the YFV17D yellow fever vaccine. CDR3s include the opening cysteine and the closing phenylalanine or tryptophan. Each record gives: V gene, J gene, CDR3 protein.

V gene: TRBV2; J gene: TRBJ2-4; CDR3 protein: CASSDRTGSGQRDIQYF
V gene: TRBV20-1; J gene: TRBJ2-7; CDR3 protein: CSARWRGATYEQYF
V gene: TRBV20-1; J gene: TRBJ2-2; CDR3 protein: CSARDKGDTGELFF
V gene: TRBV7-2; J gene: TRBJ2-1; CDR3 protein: CASSLRTRDNEQFF
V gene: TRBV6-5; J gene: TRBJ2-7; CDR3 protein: CASSYSGTGRYEQYF
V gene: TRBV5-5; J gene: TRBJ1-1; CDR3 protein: CASSLGWVQNTEAFF
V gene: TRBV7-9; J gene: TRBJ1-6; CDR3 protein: CASSLVGQNNSPIHF
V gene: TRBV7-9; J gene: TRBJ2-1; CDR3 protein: CASSFMGQGNEQFF
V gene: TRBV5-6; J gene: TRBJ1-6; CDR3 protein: CASSSVTFNSPLHF
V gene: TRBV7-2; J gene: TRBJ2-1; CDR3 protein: CASVKLSGVSYNEQFF
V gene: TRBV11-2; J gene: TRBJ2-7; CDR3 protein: CASSLLSHEQYF
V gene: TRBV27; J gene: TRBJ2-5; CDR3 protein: CASRPAGQETQYF
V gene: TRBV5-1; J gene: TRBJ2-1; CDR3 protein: CASSLGLAGGSYNEQFF
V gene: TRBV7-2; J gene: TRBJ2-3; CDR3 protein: CASSLGLGATTDTQYF
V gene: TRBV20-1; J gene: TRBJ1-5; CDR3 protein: CSASPDRTWDQPQHF
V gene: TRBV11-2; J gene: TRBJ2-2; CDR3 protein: CASIQGSVTRGELFF
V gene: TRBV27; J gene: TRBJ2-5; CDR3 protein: CASSLGLARGGETQYF
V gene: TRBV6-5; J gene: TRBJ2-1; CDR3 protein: CASSTSGGTLYNEQFF
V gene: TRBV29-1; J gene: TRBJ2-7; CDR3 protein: CSGGQAMGEQYF
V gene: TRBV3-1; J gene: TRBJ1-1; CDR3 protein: CASSQENTEAFF
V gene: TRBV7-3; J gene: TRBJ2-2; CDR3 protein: CASSRTGGSNPGELFF
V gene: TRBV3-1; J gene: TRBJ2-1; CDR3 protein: CASSQRLASYNEQFF
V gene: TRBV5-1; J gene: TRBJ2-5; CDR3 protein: CASSFRQPQETQYF
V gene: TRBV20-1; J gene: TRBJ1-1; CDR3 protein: CSADRGLPEAFF
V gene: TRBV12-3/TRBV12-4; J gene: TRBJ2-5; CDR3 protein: CASHPETSAETQYF
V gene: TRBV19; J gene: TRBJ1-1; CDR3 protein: CASRDRGPLNTEAFF
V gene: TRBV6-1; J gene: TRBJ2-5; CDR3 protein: CASNQDAIQETQYF
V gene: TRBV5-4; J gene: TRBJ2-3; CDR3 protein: CASSLEASGARYTDTQYF
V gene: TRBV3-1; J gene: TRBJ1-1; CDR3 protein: CASSQGGQAFF
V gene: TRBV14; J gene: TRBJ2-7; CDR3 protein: CASSQLGQMREQYF
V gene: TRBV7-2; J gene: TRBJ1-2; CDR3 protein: CASSTWTGGGYGYTF